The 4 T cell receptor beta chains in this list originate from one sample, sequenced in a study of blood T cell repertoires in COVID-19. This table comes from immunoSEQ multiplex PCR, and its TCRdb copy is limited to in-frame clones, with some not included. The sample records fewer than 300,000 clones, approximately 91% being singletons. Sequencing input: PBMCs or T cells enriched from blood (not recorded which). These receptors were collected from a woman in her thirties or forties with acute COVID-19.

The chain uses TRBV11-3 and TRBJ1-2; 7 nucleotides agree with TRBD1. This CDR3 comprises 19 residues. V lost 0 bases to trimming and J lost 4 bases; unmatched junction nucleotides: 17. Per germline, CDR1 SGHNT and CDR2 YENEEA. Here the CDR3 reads CASSLDNPLGDRDFYGYTF. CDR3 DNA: TGTGCCAGCAGCTTAGATAACCCTTTGGGGGACAGAGACTTCTATGGCTACACCTTC.

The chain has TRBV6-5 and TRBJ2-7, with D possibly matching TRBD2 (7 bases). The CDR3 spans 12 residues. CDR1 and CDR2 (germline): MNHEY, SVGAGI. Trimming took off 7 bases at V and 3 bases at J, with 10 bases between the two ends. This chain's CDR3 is CASKRDNYEQYF. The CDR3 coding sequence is TGTGCCAGCAAGCGGGACAACTACGAGCAGTACTTC.

CDR3 DNA: TGTGCCAGCAGTGAAGCTGCCAGGGGGCGAAGCCCCTATAATTCACCCCTCCACTTT. This codes for CASSEAARGRSPYNSPLHF. The V gene is TRBV6-1, the J gene TRBJ1-6; the match to TRBD1 covers 8 bases. The CDR3 runs to 19 residues. CDR1 MNHNS and CDR2 SASEGT come from the germline V gene. V lost 0 bases and J lost 2; bases outside the gene matches: 9.

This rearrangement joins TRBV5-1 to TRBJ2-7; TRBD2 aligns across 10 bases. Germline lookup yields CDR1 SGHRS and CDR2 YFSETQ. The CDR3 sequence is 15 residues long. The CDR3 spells CPLSNGAGGAYEQYF. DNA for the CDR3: TGCCCCCTCAGTAATGGAGCGGGAGGGGCCTACGAGCAGTACTTC.